This T cell receptor (beta chain) was profiled in a study of shared clonotypes between healthy human individuals. The study's findings and limits: Among non-shared clonotypes, generation probabilities were lower than among those shared by all four donors.

On this clone itself: Its antigen remains unknown.

The assay was immunoSEQ multiplex PCR, and TCRdb's table has in-frame clones only and misses some. The sample lists about 680,000 clones; about two thirds were seen once. This sequence originates from a woman aged 25 to 39 in good health. The sequencing sample was made of memory CD4+ T cells sorted from blood. Indicated subset: CD45RA-negative fraction.

CDR3 amino acids: CASTPGTSEGEQYF. Written as DNA, the CDR3 is TGTGCCAGCACCCCTGGGACTAGCGAGGGCGAGCAGTACTTC. The chain uses TRBV6-6 and TRBJ2-7; 10 bases are a match to TRBD2. This CDR3 is built from 14 residues. The V gene end was trimmed by 7 bases and the J gene end by 6 bases; junction bases not matched to a gene: 9. CDR1 is MNHNY, CDR2 SVGAGI, per germline (reference sequence).